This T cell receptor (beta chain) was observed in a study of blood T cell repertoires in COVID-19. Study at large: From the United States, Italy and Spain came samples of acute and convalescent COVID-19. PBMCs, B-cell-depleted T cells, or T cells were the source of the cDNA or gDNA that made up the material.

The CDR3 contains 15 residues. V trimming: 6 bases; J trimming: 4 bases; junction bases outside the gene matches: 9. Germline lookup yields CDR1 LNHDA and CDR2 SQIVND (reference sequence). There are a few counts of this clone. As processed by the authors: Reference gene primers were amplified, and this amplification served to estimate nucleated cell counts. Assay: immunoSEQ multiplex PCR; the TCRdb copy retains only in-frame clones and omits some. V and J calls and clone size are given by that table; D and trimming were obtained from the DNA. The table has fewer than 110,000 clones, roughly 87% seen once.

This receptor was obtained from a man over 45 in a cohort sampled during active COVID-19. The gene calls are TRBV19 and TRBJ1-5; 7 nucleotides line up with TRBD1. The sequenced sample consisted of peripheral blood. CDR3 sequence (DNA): TGTGCCAGTAGCCCAGGAGCGACAGGGAATCAGCCCCAGCATTTT. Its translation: CASSPGATGNQPQHF.